This T cell receptor (beta chain) appears in the sequencing data of a study of CXCR3-negative and CXCR3-positive naive CD8 T cells. Turning to this clonotype: Its antigen is undetermined.

Naive CD8+ T cells showed CD45RO-CCR7+CD27+CD95-. UMI-tagged TRB cDNA libraries were built via 5' RACE. TCRdb processed the 5' RACE reads again and assigns one entry to each CDR3 protein, with no DNA. This table holds 55,000 to 70,000 distinct CDR3 sequences. The CDR3 runs to 13 residues. The V gene's germline CDR1 is SQVTM and CDR2 ANQGSEA. Whole-study findings and limits: CXCR3-positive naive cells had more hydrophobic TRB CDR3s than CXCR3-negative naive cells.

The sequence was obtained from a human donor in good health. Some clones in this sample may be carry-over from other donors' samples. The chain uses TRBV29-1 and TRBJ2-5; TCRdb gives TRBD2 as the D gene, but with no DNA this cannot be confirmed. The sequencing input was naive CXCR3+ CD8+ T cells from blood. This sample's subset: CD45RO-CCR7+CD27+CD95- naive CD8+ T cells expressing CXCR3 (TNR3+). This chain's CDR3 is CSVLSGSTETQYF.